This note documents a single T cell receptor (beta chain) sequence. What it binds is not known. The data derive from a study of beta chain features in type 1 diabetes. In the study overall: The patient and healthy donor groups were comparable for age, gender and cell yields.

The investigators reverse transcribed all of the isolated RNA, so they sequenced expressed TCRB transcripts. Produced via immunoSEQ multiplex PCR; TCRdb's table is partial and in-frame only. The sample has some 160,000 clones; approximately 10% are singletons. Purity exceeded 98% in all sorted populations. Study findings and constraints: Among patients with Type 1 diabetes, TCRB CDR3s were moderately but significantly shorter in every one of the four CD4+ subsets. A potential influence of HLA type upon TCRB rearrangement remained unresolved herein. In cDNA sequencing, cells with high TCR expression could be over-represented.

The CDR3 extends over 14 amino acids. Trimming stripped 4 bases from V and 0 bases from J, with 10 bases between. Germline V gene data show CDR1 as SQVTM and CDR2 as ANQGSEA. This TCR came from a woman in her thirties with type 1 diabetes. The sample comprised central memory CD4+ T cells from blood. The chain joins TRBV29-1 to TRBJ2-1; possible D gene TRBD1, 5 bases. CDR3 in DNA: TGCAGCGTTGCCGACAGCAGCTCCTACAATGAGCAGTTCTTC. Its translation: CSVADSSSYNEQFF.